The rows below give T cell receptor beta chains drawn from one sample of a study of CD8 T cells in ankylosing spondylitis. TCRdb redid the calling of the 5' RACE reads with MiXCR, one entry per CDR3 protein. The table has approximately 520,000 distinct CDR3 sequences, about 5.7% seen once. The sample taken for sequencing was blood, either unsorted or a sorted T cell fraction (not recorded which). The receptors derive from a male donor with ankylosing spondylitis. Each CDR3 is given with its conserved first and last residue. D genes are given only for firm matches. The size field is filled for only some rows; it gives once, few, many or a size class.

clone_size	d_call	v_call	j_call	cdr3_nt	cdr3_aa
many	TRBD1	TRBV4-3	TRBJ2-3	TGCGCCAGCAGCCCATTGAGGGACAGCTTCACAGATACGCAGTATTTT	CASSPLRDSFTDTQYF
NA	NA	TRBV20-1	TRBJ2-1	TGCAGTGCTACGGCTCGCGCTTCGAGCTCCTACAATGAGCAGTTCTTC	CSATARASSSYNEQFF
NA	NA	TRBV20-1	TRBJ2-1	TGCAGTGCTCCTACGGCTAATGAGCAGTTCTTC	CSAPTANEQFF
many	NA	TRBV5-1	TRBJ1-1	TGCGCCAGTTCTTCCGGGGGGGATCCTATGAACACTGAAGCTTTCTTT	CASSSGGDPMNTEAFF
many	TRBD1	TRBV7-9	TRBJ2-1	TGTGCCAGCAGCCCCGGGACAGGGAATCGGGAGCAGTTCTTC	CASSPGTGNREQFF
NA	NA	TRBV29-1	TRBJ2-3	TGCAGCGTTTTTTCAGGGGCTAGAGCGAGCACAGATACGCAGTATTTT	CSVFSGARASTDTQYF
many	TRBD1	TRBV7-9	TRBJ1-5	TGTGCCAGCAGCTTAGAAGGGGGCCAGCCCCAGCATTTT	CASSLEGGQPQHF
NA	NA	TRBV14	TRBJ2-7	TGTGCCAGCAGCCAAGATCTTAGTAGAGCCTACGAGCAGTACTTC	CASSQDLSRAYEQYF
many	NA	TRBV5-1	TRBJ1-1	TGCGCCAGCAGCTCCTCTGTTGAAGCTTTCTTT	CASSSSVEAFF
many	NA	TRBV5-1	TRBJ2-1	TGCGCCAGCAGCTTGAGTACGGATGAGCAGTTCTTC	CASSLSTDEQFF
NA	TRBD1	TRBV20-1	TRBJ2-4	TGCTGTGCTAGGAAGGACAGGCGCCCTTTGGCCAAAAACATTCAGTACTTC	CCARKDRRPLAKNIQYF
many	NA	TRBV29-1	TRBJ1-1	TGCAGCGTTGAAGATCCCAGCTTGAACACTGAAGCTTTCTTT	CSVEDPSLNTEAFF
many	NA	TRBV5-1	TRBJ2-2	TGCGCCAGCAGCGAGGTGTGGGGGAACACCGGGGAGCTGTTTTTT	CASSEVWGNTGELFF
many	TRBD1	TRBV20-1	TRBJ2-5	TGCAGTGCTAGCTGGGACAGGGTGCGGGAGACCCAGTACTTC	CSASWDRVRETQYF
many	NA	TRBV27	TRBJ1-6	TGTGCCAGCACCCGGACAGCCGTTATGGGGACTTCACCCCTCCACTTT	CASTRTAVMGTSPLHF
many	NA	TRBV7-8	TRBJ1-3	TGTGCCAGCAGCGCAACAGGGACGGGAAACACCATATATTTT	CASSATGTGNTIYF
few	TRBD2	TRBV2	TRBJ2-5	TGTGCCAGCAAACTCGGACTAGCGGGGATAGAGACCCAGTACTTC	CASKLGLAGIETQYF
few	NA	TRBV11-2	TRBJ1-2	TGTGCCAGCACGACCAAGGCCCTTAACTATGGCTACACCTTC	CASTTKALNYGYTF
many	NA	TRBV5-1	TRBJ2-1	TGCGCCAGCAGCTTGGCCCGGGACGGATACAATGAGCAGTTCTTC	CASSLARDGYNEQFF
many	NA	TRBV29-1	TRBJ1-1	TGCAGCGTCTTTGTAAGGAACACTGAAGCTTTCTTT	CSVFVRNTEAFF
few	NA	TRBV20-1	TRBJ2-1	TGCAGTGCTGACCTTGGCAATGAGCAGTTCTTC	CSADLGNEQFF
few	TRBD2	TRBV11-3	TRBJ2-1	TGTGCCAGCAGCTGGGGACTAGCGGGAGGCTCTTACAATGAGCAGTTCTTC	CASSWGLAGGSYNEQFF
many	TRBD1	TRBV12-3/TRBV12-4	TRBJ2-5	TGTGCCAGCAGTTTGGGACAGGGGGACCAAGAGACCCAGTACTTC	CASSLGQGDQETQYF
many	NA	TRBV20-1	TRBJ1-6	TGCAGTGCTAGAGTGAGCTCCTATAATTCACCCCTCCACTTT	CSARVSSYNSPLHF
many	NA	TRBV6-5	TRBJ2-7	TGTGCCAGCAGTTCCTTCGGGGGTAGCTCCTACGAGCAGTACTTC	CASSSFGGSSYEQYF
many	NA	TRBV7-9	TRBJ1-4	TGTGCCAGCAGCTTATGGAGTGCAACTAATGAAAAACTGTTTTTT	CASSLWSATNEKLFF
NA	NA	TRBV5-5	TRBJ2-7	TGTGCCATCAGCCCTGGGCTACAGCCCTACGAGCAGTACTTC	CAISPGLQPYEQYF
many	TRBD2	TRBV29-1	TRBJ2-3	TGCAGCGTTGAAGATCTCGCTAGCGGGAGGGCAGATACGCAGTATTTT	CSVEDLASGRADTQYF
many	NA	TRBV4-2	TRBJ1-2	TGTGCCAGCAGCCCTGATCCAGGGCGGAGGGGAGGCTACACCTTC	CASSPDPGRRGGYTF